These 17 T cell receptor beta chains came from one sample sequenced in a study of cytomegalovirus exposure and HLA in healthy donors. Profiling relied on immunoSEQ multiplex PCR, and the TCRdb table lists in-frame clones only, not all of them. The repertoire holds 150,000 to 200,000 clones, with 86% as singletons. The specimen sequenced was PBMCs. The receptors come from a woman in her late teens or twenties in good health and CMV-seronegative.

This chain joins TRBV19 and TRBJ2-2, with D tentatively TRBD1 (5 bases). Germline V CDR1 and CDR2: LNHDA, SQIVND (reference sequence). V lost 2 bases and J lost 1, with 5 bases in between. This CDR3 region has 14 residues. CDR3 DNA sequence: TGTGCCAGTAGTATAAGGGGGAACACCGGGGAGCTGTTTTTT. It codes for CASSIRGNTGELFF.

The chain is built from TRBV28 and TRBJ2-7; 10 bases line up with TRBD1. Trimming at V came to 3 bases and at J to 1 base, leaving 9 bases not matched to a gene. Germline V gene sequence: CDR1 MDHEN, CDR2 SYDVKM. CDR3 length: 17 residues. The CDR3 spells CASSLRIWDRGSYEQYF. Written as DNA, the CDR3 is TGTGCCAGCAGTTTGAGAATCTGGGACAGGGGATCCTACGAGCAGTACTTC.

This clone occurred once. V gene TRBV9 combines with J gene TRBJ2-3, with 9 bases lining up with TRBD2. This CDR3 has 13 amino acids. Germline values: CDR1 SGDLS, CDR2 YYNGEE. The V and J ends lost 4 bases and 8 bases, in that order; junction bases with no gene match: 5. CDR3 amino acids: CASSPGREGTQYF. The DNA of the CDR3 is TGTGCCAGCAGCCCTGGGCGGGAGGGTACGCAGTATTTT.

CDR3 protein: CAWSHSRTWTDTQYF. The CDR3 DNA is TGTGCCTGGAGCCATTCGAGGACTTGGACAGATACGCAGTATTTT. The chain carries TRBV30 and TRBJ2-3, with D perhaps TRBD2 (5 bases). The V gene lost 3 bases and the J gene lost 3 bases, with 16 bases spanning the gap. This CDR3 spans 15 amino acids. Per the germline V gene, CDR1 is GTSNPN and CDR2 is SVGIG (reference sequence).

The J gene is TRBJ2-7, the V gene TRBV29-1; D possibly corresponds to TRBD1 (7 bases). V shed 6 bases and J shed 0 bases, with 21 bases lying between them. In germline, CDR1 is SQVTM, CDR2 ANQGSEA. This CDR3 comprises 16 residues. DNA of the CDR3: TGCAGCGTGAGGGGGGCACAGGGGCGTCCCTCCTACGAGCAGTACTTC. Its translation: CSVRGAQGRPSYEQYF.

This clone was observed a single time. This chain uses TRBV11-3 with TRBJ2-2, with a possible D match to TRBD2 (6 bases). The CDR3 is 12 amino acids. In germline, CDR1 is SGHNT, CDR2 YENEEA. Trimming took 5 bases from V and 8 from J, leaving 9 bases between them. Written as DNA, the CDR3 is TGTGCCAGCAGCCGCGGGATGGGGGAGCTGTTTTTT. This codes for CASSRGMGELFF.

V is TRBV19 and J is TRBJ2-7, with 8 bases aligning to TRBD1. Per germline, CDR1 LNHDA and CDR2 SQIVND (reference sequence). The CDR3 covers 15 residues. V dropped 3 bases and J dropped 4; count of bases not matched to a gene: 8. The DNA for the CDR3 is TGTGCCAGTAGTATGGGACAGGCATTGCTTTACGAGCAGTACTTC. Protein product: CASSMGQALLYEQYF.

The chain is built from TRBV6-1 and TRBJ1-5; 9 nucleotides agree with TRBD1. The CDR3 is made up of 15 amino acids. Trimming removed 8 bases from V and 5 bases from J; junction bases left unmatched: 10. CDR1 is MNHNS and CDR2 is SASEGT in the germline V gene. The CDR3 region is CASRLVQGAYQPQHF. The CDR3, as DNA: TGTGCCAGCCGACTAGTACAGGGGGCGTATCAGCCCCAGCATTTT.

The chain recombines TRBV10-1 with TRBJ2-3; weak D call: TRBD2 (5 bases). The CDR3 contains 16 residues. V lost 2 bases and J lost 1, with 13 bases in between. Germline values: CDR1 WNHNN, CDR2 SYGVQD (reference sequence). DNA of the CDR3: TGCGCCAGCAGTGAGGGGAGAACCTTTCGCACAGATACGCAGTATTTT. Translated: CASSEGRTFRTDTQYF.

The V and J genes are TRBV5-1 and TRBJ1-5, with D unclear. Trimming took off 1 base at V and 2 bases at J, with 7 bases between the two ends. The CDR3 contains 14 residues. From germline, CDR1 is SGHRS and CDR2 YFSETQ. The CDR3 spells CASSLTTGNQPQHF. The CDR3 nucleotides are TGCGCCAGCAGCTTGACGACTGGCAATCAGCCCCAGCATTTT.

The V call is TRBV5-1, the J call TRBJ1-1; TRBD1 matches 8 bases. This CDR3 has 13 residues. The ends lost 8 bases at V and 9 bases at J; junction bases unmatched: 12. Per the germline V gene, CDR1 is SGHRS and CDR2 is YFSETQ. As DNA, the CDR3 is TGCGCCAGAATGACAGGGGCCCGTCGTAAAGCTTTCTTT. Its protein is CARMTGARRKAFF.

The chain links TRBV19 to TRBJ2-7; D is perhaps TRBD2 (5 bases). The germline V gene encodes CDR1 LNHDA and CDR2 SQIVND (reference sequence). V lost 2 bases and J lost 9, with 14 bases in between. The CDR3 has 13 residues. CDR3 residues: CASSIPGGLVQYF. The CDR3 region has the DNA TGTGCCAGTAGTATACCTGGCGGGTTAGTGCAGTACTTC.

The CDR3 region has the DNA TGTGCCATTAGGCGGGAGGGGGGTTTTTACAATGAGCAGTTCTTC. Protein product: CAIRREGGFYNEQFF. The chain couples TRBV10-3 to TRBJ2-1; TRBD2 matches 9 bases. This CDR3 region has 15 residues. Germline V gene lookup returns CDR1 ENHRY and CDR2 SYGVKD. V shed 9 bases, J shed 4 bases, and the junction held 10 bases outside the gene matches.

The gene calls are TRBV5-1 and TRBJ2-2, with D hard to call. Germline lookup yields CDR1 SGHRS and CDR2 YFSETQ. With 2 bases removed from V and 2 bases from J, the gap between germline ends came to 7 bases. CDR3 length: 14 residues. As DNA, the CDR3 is TGCGCCAGCAGCTTCACTACAAACACCGGGGAGCTGTTTTTT. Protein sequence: CASSFTTNTGELFF.

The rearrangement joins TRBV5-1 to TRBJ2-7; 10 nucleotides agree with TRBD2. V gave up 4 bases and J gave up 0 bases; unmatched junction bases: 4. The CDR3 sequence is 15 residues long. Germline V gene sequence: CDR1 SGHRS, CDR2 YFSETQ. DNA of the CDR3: TGCGCCAGCAGCGGTGGACTAGCGGACTCCTACGAGCAGTACTTC. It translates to CASSGGLADSYEQYF.

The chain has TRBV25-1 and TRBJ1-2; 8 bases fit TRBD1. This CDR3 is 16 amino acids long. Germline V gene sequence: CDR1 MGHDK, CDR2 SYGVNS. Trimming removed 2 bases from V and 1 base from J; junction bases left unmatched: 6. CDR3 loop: CASSEQRQGINYGYTF. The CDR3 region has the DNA TGTGCCAGCAGTGAACAGCGACAGGGGATTAACTATGGCTACACCTTC.

The CDR3 DNA reads as TGTGCCAGCAGTACCAAAGACAGGGGTTGGCTGAAGTTCTTC. Translating gives CASSTKDRGWLKFF. The chain has TRBV6-1 and TRBJ2-1, with 8 bases fitting TRBD1. This CDR3 is built from 14 residues. Germline V gene sequence: CDR1 MNHNS, CDR2 SASEGT. V was pared by 5 bases and J by 14 bases, with 14 bases of the junction left unmatched.